The rows below give T cell receptor beta chains drawn from one sample of a study of memory CD4+ T cells and cytomegalovirus serostatus. Measured with immunoSEQ multiplex PCR; TCRdb has only the in-frame clones, and not every one. The sample consists of over 75,000 clones, 80% of them appearing once. The material sequenced was memory CD4+ T cells from blood. The receptors were gathered from an adult in good health and CMV-seropositive. CDR3s include the opening cysteine and the closing phenylalanine or tryptophan. The D gene is left open where the match is weak. A clone size is listed for some rows: how often the clone was seen (once, few, many), or a class if it is expanded.

v_call: TRBV28; clone_size: .; j_call: TRBJ2-7; d_call: TRBD1; cdr3_aa: CASTPGQGFREQYF; cdr3_nt: TGTGCCAGCACTCCGGGACAGGGGTTTCGCGAGCAGTACTTC
v_call: TRBV19; clone_size: .; j_call: TRBJ2-1; d_call: .; cdr3_aa: CASSIGTGYNEQFF; cdr3_nt: TGTGCCAGTAGTATCGGGACGGGTTACAATGAGCAGTTCTTC
v_call: TRBV28; clone_size: .; j_call: TRBJ1-3; d_call: .; cdr3_aa: CASSFRTALSGNTIYF; cdr3_nt: TGTGCCAGCAGTTTCAGGACAGCGCTCTCTGGAAACACCATATATTTT
v_call: TRBV7-9; clone_size: .; j_call: TRBJ2-5; d_call: TRBD1; cdr3_aa: CASSWGEQGAETQYF; cdr3_nt: TGTGCCAGCAGCTGGGGGGAACAGGGGGCAGAGACCCAGTACTTC
v_call: TRBV29-1; clone_size: few; j_call: TRBJ1-2; d_call: .; cdr3_aa: CSGGSPNYGYTF; cdr3_nt: TGCAGCGGTGGGTCCCCTAACTATGGCTACACCTTC
v_call: TRBV30; clone_size: .; j_call: TRBJ2-5; d_call: TRBD1; cdr3_aa: CAWGQGALGETQYF; cdr3_nt: TGTGCCTGGGGACAGGGGGCGCTCGGAGAGACCCAGTACTTC
v_call: TRBV18; clone_size: few; j_call: TRBJ1-2; d_call: .; cdr3_aa: CASSSTVGRNGYTF; cdr3_nt: TGTGCCAGCTCATCCACAGTTGGTAGGAATGGCTACACCTTC
v_call: TRBV28; clone_size: .; j_call: TRBJ2-2; d_call: .; cdr3_aa: CASTIKSLGGGELFF; cdr3_nt: TGTGCCAGCACTATCAAATCACTGGGGGGCGGGGAGCTGTTTTTT
v_call: TRBV10-3; clone_size: .; j_call: TRBJ2-6; d_call: .; cdr3_aa: CAISESRGAGANVLTF; cdr3_nt: TGTGCCATCAGTGAGTCGAGGGGGGCTGGGGCCAACGTCCTGACTTTC
v_call: TRBV7-9; clone_size: few; j_call: TRBJ1-1; d_call: .; cdr3_aa: CASTQGMDTEAFF; cdr3_nt: TGTGCCAGCACCCAAGGTATGGACACTGAAGCTTTCTTT
v_call: TRBV6-1; clone_size: .; j_call: TRBJ2-7; d_call: .; cdr3_aa: CASSEALGYEQYF; cdr3_nt: TGTGCCAGCAGTGAAGCGCTCGGTTACGAGCAGTACTTC
v_call: TRBV5-5; clone_size: .; j_call: TRBJ2-5; d_call: .; cdr3_aa: CASSLQDSKTQYF; cdr3_nt: TGTGCCAGCAGCCTACAGGACAGCAAGACCCAGTACTTC
v_call: TRBV7-9; clone_size: few; j_call: TRBJ2-7; d_call: .; cdr3_aa: CASSLGSGVPNEQYF; cdr3_nt: TGTGCCAGCAGCTTAGGCAGCGGAGTCCCCAACGAGCAGTACTTC
v_call: TRBV5-4; clone_size: .; j_call: TRBJ1-1; d_call: .; cdr3_aa: CASSPGRLRGNTEAFF; cdr3_nt: TGTGCCAGCAGCCCCGGGCGACTTCGAGGGAACACTGAAGCTTTCTTT
v_call: TRBV28; clone_size: .; j_call: TRBJ2-3; d_call: .; cdr3_aa: CASSSGGPDRTQYF; cdr3_nt: TGTGCCAGCAGTTCGGGCGGGCCGGATCGTACGCAGTATTTT
v_call: TRBV27; clone_size: .; j_call: TRBJ2-7; d_call: TRBD1; cdr3_aa: CASSSLDRDAYEQYF; cdr3_nt: TGTGCCAGCAGTTCACTGGACAGGGACGCCTACGAGCAGTACTTC
v_call: TRBV11-2; clone_size: .; j_call: TRBJ1-1; d_call: TRBD1; cdr3_aa: CASTEGQVGSEAFF; cdr3_nt: TGTGCCAGCACAGAAGGACAGGTGGGGAGTGAAGCTTTCTTT
v_call: TRBV11-2; clone_size: .; j_call: TRBJ1-5; d_call: .; cdr3_aa: CASSIRLDQPQHF; cdr3_nt: TGTGCCAGCAGCATTAGACTGGATCAGCCCCAGCATTTT
v_call: TRBV11-1; clone_size: few; j_call: TRBJ2-7; d_call: .; cdr3_aa: CASSFLGGEQYF; cdr3_nt: TGTGCCAGCAGCTTCCTAGGGGGTGAGCAGTACTTC
v_call: TRBV2; clone_size: .; j_call: TRBJ1-1; d_call: TRBD1; cdr3_aa: CASRAGTGDTEAFF; cdr3_nt: TGTGCCAGCAGAGCCGGGACAGGGGACACTGAAGCTTTCTTT
v_call: TRBV5-1; clone_size: .; j_call: TRBJ1-1; d_call: .; cdr3_aa: CASSLDSTATEAFF; cdr3_nt: TGCGCCAGCAGCTTGGACTCGACGGCCACTGAAGCTTTCTTT
v_call: TRBV6-6; clone_size: .; j_call: TRBJ2-2; d_call: .; cdr3_aa: CASNLGHTGELFF; cdr3_nt: TGTGCCAGCAATCTAGGTCACACCGGGGAGCTGTTTTTT
v_call: TRBV2; clone_size: .; j_call: TRBJ2-7; d_call: .; cdr3_aa: CASTTGVSTYEQYF; cdr3_nt: TGTGCCAGCACGACGGGAGTCTCCACTTACGAGCAGTACTTC
v_call: TRBV15; clone_size: .; j_call: TRBJ1-5; d_call: .; cdr3_aa: CATSRDGEGNQPQHF; cdr3_nt: TGTGCCACCAGCAGAGATGGGGAGGGCAATCAGCCCCAGCATTTT
v_call: TRBV12-5; clone_size: .; j_call: TRBJ1-5; d_call: .; cdr3_aa: CASGVPGGGTQPQHF; cdr3_nt: TGTGCTAGTGGCGTGCCCGGAGGGGGGACTCAGCCCCAGCATTTT
v_call: TRBV30; clone_size: .; j_call: TRBJ1-5; d_call: .; cdr3_aa: CAWSRDINQPQHF; cdr3_nt: TGTGCCTGGAGCCGGGACATAAATCAGCCCCAGCATTTT
v_call: TRBV5-1; clone_size: .; j_call: TRBJ2-3; d_call: TRBD2; cdr3_aa: CASMGLAGATDTQYF; cdr3_nt: TGCGCCAGCATGGGACTAGCGGGAGCCACAGATACGCAGTATTTT
v_call: TRBV7-7; clone_size: once; j_call: TRBJ2-3; d_call: .; cdr3_aa: CASSLGELTDTQYF; cdr3_nt: TGTGCTAGCAGCTTAGGGGAGCTCACAGATACGCAGTATTTT
v_call: TRBV2; clone_size: .; j_call: TRBJ2-2; d_call: .; cdr3_aa: CASRVMNTGELFF; cdr3_nt: TGTGCCAGCAGGGTTATGAACACCGGGGAGCTGTTTTTT
v_call: TRBV9; clone_size: once; j_call: TRBJ2-3; d_call: .; cdr3_aa: CASSVGGGGGGTDTQYF; cdr3_nt: TGTGCCAGCAGCGTAGGAGGAGGGGGAGGGGGCACAGATACGCAGTATTTT
v_call: TRBV18; clone_size: .; j_call: TRBJ2-2; d_call: .; cdr3_aa: CASSPLRGSTGELFF; cdr3_nt: TGTGCCAGCTCACCACTAAGGGGTTCCACCGGGGAGCTGTTTTTT
v_call: TRBV2; clone_size: .; j_call: TRBJ2-5; d_call: .; cdr3_aa: CASRFRKETQYF; cdr3_nt: TGTGCCAGCAGGTTCAGGAAAGAGACCCAGTACTTC
v_call: TRBV10-1; clone_size: .; j_call: TRBJ2-3; d_call: TRBD1; cdr3_aa: CASSDPPGQASTDTQYF; cdr3_nt: TGCGCCAGCAGTGATCCCCCGGGACAGGCTAGCACAGATACGCAGTATTTT
v_call: TRBV7-3; clone_size: .; j_call: TRBJ2-7; d_call: TRBD2; cdr3_aa: CASSLKRETEQYF; cdr3_nt: TGTGCCAGCAGCTTAAAGCGGGAGACCGAGCAGTACTTC
v_call: TRBV15; clone_size: .; j_call: TRBJ1-1; d_call: .; cdr3_aa: CATSRDLRGAGTEAFF; cdr3_nt: TGTGCCACCAGCAGAGATCTGAGAGGGGCGGGCACTGAAGCTTTCTTT
v_call: TRBV5-1; clone_size: .; j_call: TRBJ2-2; d_call: .; cdr3_aa: CASSLVSGALNTGELFF; cdr3_nt: TGCGCCAGCAGCTTGGTCTCGGGGGCCTTGAACACCGGGGAGCTGTTTTTT
v_call: TRBV18; clone_size: .; j_call: TRBJ2-7; d_call: .; cdr3_aa: CASSPGTTYEQYF; cdr3_nt: TGTGCCAGCTCACCCGGGACAACCTACGAGCAGTACTTC
v_call: TRBV4-1; clone_size: .; j_call: TRBJ1-5; d_call: TRBD1; cdr3_aa: CASSQRAGGGSNQPQHF; cdr3_nt: TGCGCCAGCAGCCAGCGGGCAGGGGGGGGGTCCAATCAGCCCCAGCATTTT
v_call: TRBV7-9; clone_size: few; j_call: TRBJ1-1; d_call: .; cdr3_aa: CASSPGGMNTEAFF; cdr3_nt: TGTGCCAGCAGCCCCGGAGGCATGAACACTGAAGCTTTCTTT
v_call: TRBV28; clone_size: .; j_call: TRBJ2-6; d_call: TRBD2; cdr3_aa: CASRVGGGSSGANVLTF; cdr3_nt: TGTGCCAGCAGGGTTGGGGGGGGGAGCTCTGGGGCCAACGTCCTGACTTTC
v_call: TRBV19; clone_size: .; j_call: TRBJ2-6; d_call: .; cdr3_aa: CASSGDTGANVLTF; cdr3_nt: TGTGCCAGTAGTGGAGATACTGGGGCCAACGTCCTGACTTTC
v_call: TRBV2; clone_size: .; j_call: TRBJ1-2; d_call: .; cdr3_aa: CASRRVGYTF; cdr3_nt: TGTGCCAGCAGGAGGGTCGGCTACACCTTC
v_call: TRBV9; clone_size: .; j_call: TRBJ2-7; d_call: .; cdr3_aa: CASSESGTSSLYF; cdr3_nt: TGTGCCAGCAGCGAGTCCGGGACTTCATCCCTTTACTTC
v_call: TRBV2; clone_size: .; j_call: TRBJ2-2; d_call: .; cdr3_aa: CASSETPNTGELFF; cdr3_nt: TGTGCCAGCAGTGAAACTCCAAACACCGGGGAGCTGTTTTTT
v_call: TRBV9; clone_size: .; j_call: TRBJ1-3; d_call: .; cdr3_aa: CASSVQGTDTIYF; cdr3_nt: TGTGCCAGCAGCGTGCAGGGCACAGACACCATATATTTT
v_call: TRBV19; clone_size: .; j_call: TRBJ1-1; d_call: .; cdr3_aa: CASSSREVGTEAFF; cdr3_nt: TGTGCCAGTAGTAGCAGGGAGGTGGGCACTGAAGCTTTCTTT
v_call: TRBV6-5; clone_size: once; j_call: TRBJ1-4; d_call: .; cdr3_aa: CASRTTAGEKLFF; cdr3_nt: TGTGCCAGCAGAACGACAGCAGGGGAAAAACTGTTTTTT
v_call: TRBV6-1; clone_size: .; j_call: TRBJ1-2; d_call: .; cdr3_aa: CASSEAVGRAIYGYTF; cdr3_nt: TGTGCCAGCAGTGAAGCGGTGGGCAGGGCGATATATGGCTACACCTTC